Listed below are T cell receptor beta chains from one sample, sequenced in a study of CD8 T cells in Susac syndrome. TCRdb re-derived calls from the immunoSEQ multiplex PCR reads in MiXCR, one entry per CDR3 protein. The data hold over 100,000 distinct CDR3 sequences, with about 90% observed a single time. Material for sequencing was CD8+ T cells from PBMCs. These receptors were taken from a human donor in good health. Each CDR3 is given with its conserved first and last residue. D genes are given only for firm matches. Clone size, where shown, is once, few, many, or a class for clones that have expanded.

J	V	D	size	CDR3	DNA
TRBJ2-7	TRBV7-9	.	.	CASSPSSGADDEQYF	TGTGCCAGCAGCCCCTCGAGCGGAGCGGATGACGAGCAGTACTTC
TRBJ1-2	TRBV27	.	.	CASTPDGTTRIRGYTF	TGTGCCAGCACCCCGGACGGGACGACTAGAATCCGTGGCTACACCTTC
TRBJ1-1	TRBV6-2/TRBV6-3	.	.	CASSQETVLNTEAFF	TGTGCCAGCAGTCAGGAGACGGTTCTGAACACTGAAGCTTTCTTT
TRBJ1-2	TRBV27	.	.	CASSDPMNGYTF	TGTGCCAGCAGTGATCCCATGAATGGCTACACCTTC
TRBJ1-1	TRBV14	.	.	CASSQFRGSYTEAFF	TGTGCCAGCAGCCAATTCAGGGGCTCTTACACTGAAGCTTTCTTT
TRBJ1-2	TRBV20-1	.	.	CSAHHRTVYDGYTF	TGCAGTGCGCACCATCGGACAGTTTACGATGGCTACACCTTC
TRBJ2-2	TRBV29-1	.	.	CSVRVGGTMNTGWLFF	TGCAGCGTAAGGGTAGGGGGGACCATGAACACCGGGTGGCTGTTTTTT
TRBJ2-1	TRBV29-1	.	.	CSVGIPGSYNEQFF	TGCAGCGTTGGAATACCCGGTTCCTACAATGAGCAGTTCTTC
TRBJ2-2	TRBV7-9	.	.	CASSPPTFANTGELFF	TGTGCCAGCAGCCCCCCAACATTCGCGAACACCGGGGAGCTGTTTTTT
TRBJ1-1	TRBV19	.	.	CASNILGEIGAFF	TGTGCCAGTAACATACTAGGGGAGATCGGGGCTTTCTTT
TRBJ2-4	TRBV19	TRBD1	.	CASSQGVVKNIQYF	TGTGCCAGTAGCCAGGGGGTTGTCAAAAACATTCAGTACTTC
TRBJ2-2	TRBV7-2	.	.	CASSLLTGELFF	TGTGCCAGCAGCCTCCTCACCGGGGAGCTGTTTTTT
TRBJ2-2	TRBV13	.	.	CASSLDLAGRELFF	TGTGCCAGCAGCTTAGACTTAGCAGGCCGGGAGCTGTTTTTT
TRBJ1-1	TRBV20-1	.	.	CSASGPSGTEAFF	TGCAGTGCTAGCGGGCCCTCGGGGACTGAAGCTTTCTTT
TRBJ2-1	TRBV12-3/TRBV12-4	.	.	CASSYSNEQFF	TGTGCCAGCAGTTATAGCAATGAGCAGTTCTTC
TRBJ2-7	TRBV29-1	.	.	CSGRPTPFGEQYF	TGCAGCGGGAGGCCCACCCCTTTTGGCGAGCAGTACTTC
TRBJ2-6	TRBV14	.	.	CASSQVGGANVLTF	TGTGCCAGCAGCCAAGTCGGGGGGGCCAACGTCCTGACTTTC
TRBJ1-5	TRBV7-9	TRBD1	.	CASSLNGGQTQHF	TGTGCCAGCAGCTTAAATGGGGGACAGACCCAGCATTTT
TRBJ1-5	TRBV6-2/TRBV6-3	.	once	CASSYSRGANNQPQHF	TGTGCCAGCAGTTACAGTCGGGGGGCGAACAATCAGCCCCAGCATTTT
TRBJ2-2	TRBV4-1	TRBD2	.	CASSPSSGRVGEMFF	TGCGCCAGCAGCCCATCTAGCGGGAGGGTCGGCGAGATGTTTTTT
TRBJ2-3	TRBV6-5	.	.	CASSSLDRSLDTQYF	TGTGCCAGCAGCTCTCTCGACAGGTCCCTGGATACGCAGTATTTT
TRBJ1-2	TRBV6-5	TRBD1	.	CASLTPGQNYGYTF	TGTGCCAGCCTAACACCGGGACAGAACTATGGCTACACCTTC
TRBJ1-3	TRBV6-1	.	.	CASISQEGFSGNTIYF	TGTGCCAGCATCTCACAGGAGGGGTTTTCTGGAAACACCATATATTTT
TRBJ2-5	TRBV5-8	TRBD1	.	CASNRGQQETQYF	TGTGCCAGCAACCGGGGACAGCAAGAGACCCAGTACTTC
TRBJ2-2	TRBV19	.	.	CASSQARNTGELFF	TGTGCCAGTAGCCAGGCCCGGAACACCGGGGAGCTGTTTTTT
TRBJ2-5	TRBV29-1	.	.	CSAGFRRQQETQYF	TGCAGCGCGGGGTTTAGGAGACAGCAAGAGACCCAGTACTTC
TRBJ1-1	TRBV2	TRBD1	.	CASTPDRDTEAFF	TGTGCCAGCACTCCCGACAGGGACACTGAAGCTTTCTTT
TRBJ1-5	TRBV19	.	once	CASSASFSQHF	TGTGCCAGTAGTGCTTCGTTCTCCCAGCATTTT
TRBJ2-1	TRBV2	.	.	CASSEGGSYGHNEQFF	TGTGCCAGCAGTGAGGGGGGTTCCTACGGGCACAATGAGCAGTTCTTC
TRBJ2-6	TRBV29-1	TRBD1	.	CSVGQGEMTGANVLTF	TGCAGCGTTGGACAGGGGGAAATGACTGGGGCCAACGTCCTGACTTTC
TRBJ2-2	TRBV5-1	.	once	CASQQGLYTGELFF	TGCGCCAGCCAACAGGGTTTGTACACCGGGGAGCTGTTTTTT
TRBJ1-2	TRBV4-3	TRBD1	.	CASSQAGSTGDEYGYTF	TGCGCCAGCAGCCAAGCCGGATCGACAGGGGATGAATATGGCTACACCTTC
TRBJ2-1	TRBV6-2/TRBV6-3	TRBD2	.	CASSYPTSGLYNEQFF	TGTGCCAGCAGTTACCCGACTAGCGGGCTGTACAATGAGCAGTTCTTC
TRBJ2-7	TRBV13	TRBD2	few	CASSSTPSGSSYEQYF	TGTGCCAGCAGCTCAACACCCAGCGGGAGCTCCTACGAGCAGTACTTC
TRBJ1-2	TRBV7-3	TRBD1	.	CASRRPGTGSFYGYTF	TGTGCCAGCAGACGGCCCGGGACAGGGAGCTTTTACGGCTACACCTTC
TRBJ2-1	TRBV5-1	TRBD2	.	CASSPTTSGAGANNEQFF	TGCGCCAGCAGCCCTACAACCTCTGGAGCGGGGGCGAACAATGAGCAGTTCTTC
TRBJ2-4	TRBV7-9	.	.	CASSRLVEASAKNIQYF	TGTGCCAGCAGCCGACTTGTCGAGGCTTCAGCCAAAAACATTCAGTACTTC
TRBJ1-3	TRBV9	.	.	CASSAKIQPTSSGNTIYF	TGTGCCAGCAGCGCCAAGATACAGCCAACTAGCTCTGGAAACACCATATATTTT
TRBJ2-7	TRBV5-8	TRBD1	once	CASSPGQENFGGQYF	TGTGCCAGCAGCCCGGGACAGGAAAATTTCGGAGGGCAGTACTTC
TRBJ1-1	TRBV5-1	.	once	CASSLSGPMVSTEAFF	TGCGCCAGCAGCTTGTCCGGTCCCATGGTTTCCACTGAAGCTTTCTTT
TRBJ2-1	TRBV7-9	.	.	CASSFDGMISNEQFF	TGTGCCAGCAGCTTCGACGGCATGATCTCGAATGAGCAGTTCTTC
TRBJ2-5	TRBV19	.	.	CASTVEVRRTPQYF	TGTGCCAGTACCGTTGAGGTCCGTAGGACACCCCAGTACTTC
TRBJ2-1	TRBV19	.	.	CASSAPAGHNEQFF	TGTGCCAGTAGCGCACCGGCAGGGCACAATGAGCAGTTCTTC
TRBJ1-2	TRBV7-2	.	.	CASSLASGLYGYTF	TGTGCCAGCAGCTTAGCGTCCGGCTTATATGGCTACACCTTC
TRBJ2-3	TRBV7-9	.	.	CASSGLLRIHRTDTQYF	TGTGCCAGCAGCGGATTACTCCGCATTCACCGCACAGATACGCAGTATTTT
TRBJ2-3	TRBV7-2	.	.	CASSRPGRDTQYF	TGTGCCAGCAGCCGCCCGGGGAGGGATACGCAGTATTTT
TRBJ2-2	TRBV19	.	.	CASSDRTDGRFGELFF	TGTGCCAGCTCCGACAGAACGGATGGGAGGTTCGGGGAGCTGTTTTTT
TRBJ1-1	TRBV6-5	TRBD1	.	CASSDRATEAFF	TGTGCCAGCAGTGACAGGGCGACTGAAGCTTTCTTT
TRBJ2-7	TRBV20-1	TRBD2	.	CSARDTAGGYEQYF	TGCAGTGCTAGAGATACAGCGGGAGGATACGAGCAGTACTTC
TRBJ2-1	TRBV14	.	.	CASSLLHEQFF	TGTGCCAGCAGCCTCCTCCATGAGCAGTTCTTC
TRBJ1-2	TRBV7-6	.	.	CASSPGRGDARGYTF	TGTGCCAGCAGCCCCGGACGGGGAGATGCCAGAGGCTACACCTTC
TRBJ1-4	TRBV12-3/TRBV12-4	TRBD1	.	CASRMGQTGVGGKLFF	TGTGCCAGCAGGATGGGCCAAACAGGGGTGGGCGGAAAACTGTTTTTT
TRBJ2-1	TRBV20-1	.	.	CSARVRIFTSGNEQFF	TGCAGTGCTAGAGTTCGTATTTTTACTAGTGGCAATGAGCAGTTCTTC
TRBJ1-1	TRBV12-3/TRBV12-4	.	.	CASRPGLGTEAFF	TGTGCCAGCAGGCCGGGCCTAGGGACTGAAGCTTTCTTT
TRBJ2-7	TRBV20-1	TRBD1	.	CSASGTGRAYEQYF	TGCAGTGCTAGTGGGACAGGCAGGGCCTACGAGCAGTACTTC
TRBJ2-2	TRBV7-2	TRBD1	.	CAGRGTVGGELFF	TGTGCCGGTAGGGGGACAGTCGGCGGGGAGCTGTTTTTT
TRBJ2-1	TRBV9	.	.	CASSVDGEQFF	TGTGCCAGCAGCGTCGACGGTGAGCAGTTCTTC
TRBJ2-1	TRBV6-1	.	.	CASRGIGNYNEQFF	TGTGCCAGCCGTGGCATCGGGAACTACAATGAGCAGTTCTTC
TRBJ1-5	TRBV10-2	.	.	CASSDGPAGPQHF	TGCGCCAGCAGTGACGGTCCCGCAGGGCCCCAGCATTTT